The clone carrying this T cell receptor (beta chain) was observed a few times. Its antigen is still unknown. The sample comes from a study of OX40 agonist ivuxolimab in advanced cancers. Looking at the study overall: Patients' therapy was ivuxolimab, an antibody that acts as an agonist of OX40 (CD134). A partial response was reached by three patients: one with hepatocellular carcinoma and two with cutaneous melanoma.

The protocol was immunoSEQ multiplex PCR, while the TCRdb copy is restricted to in-frame clones and leaves out a portion. The sample includes roughly 150,000 clones, 85% to 95% of them seen just once. Study-wide results and limits: In the expanded peripheral T cells, antigen specificity was never determined.

CDR1 is MGHDK and CDR2 is SYGVNS in the germline V gene. This CDR3 is built from 15 residues. Trimming cost V 4 bases and J 2 bases, with 12 bases left between them. The chain uses TRBV25-1 and TRBJ2-1; either TRBD1 or TRBD2 may supply D (5 bases each). The receptor's source is an adult with an advanced solid tumor such as melanoma, head and neck, liver or kidney cancer. The starting material was CD4+ or CD8+ T cells sorted from blood, obtained in a trial of the OX40 agonist ivuxolimab. The CDR3 nucleotides are TGTGCCAGCAGTGTGGGACGACGAACCTACAATGAGCAGTTCTTC. This encodes CASSVGRRTYNEQFF.